These 5 T cell receptor beta chains share one sample of origin, sequenced in a study of neoadjuvant anti-PD-1 for oral cavity cancer. The method was immunoSEQ multiplex PCR; TCRdb's version includes in-frame clones alone and lacks a portion of them. The repertoire includes tens of thousands of clones, under 85% of them detected once, and about 3.4% sits in the top ten. The sample here was PBMCs, taken before nivolumab (anti-PD-1) treatment. The receptors come from a person aged 40-85 years with oral cavity squamous cell carcinoma.

The chain joins TRBV5-1 to TRBJ2-5; possible D gene TRBD1, 5 bases. Germline-derived CDR1 and CDR2 are SGHRS and YFSETQ. V was pared by 0 bases and J by 5 bases, with 11 bases between. The CDR3 is 14 residues long. The CDR3 nucleotides are TGCGCCAGCAGCTTGGGACAGTCTTGGGAGACCCAGTACTTC. Amino acid sequence: CASSLGQSWETQYF.

This chain uses TRBV10-3 with TRBJ1-3; 11 bases map to TRBD1. Germline CDR1 ENHRY, CDR2 SYGVKD. V trimming: 11 bases; J trimming: 4 bases; junction bases outside the gene matches: 4. This CDR3 has 13 amino acids. The CDR3 DNA reads TGTGCCGCCGGACAGGGGGCCGGAAACACCATATATTTT. Its translation is CAAGQGAGNTIYF.

This rearrangement joins TRBV19 to TRBJ1-1; D possibly corresponds to TRBD1 (5 bases). The germline V gene encodes CDR1 LNHDA and CDR2 SQIVND (reference sequence). V lost 3 bases to trimming and J lost 3 bases, with 14 bases between them. The length of the CDR3 is 15 residues. As DNA, the CDR3 is TGTGCCAGTAGTATTGGGGAACAGGTCGACACTGAAGCTTTCTTT. It is translated as CASSIGEQVDTEAFF.

The rearrangement joins TRBV10-2 to TRBJ1-1; no firm D call. V lost 3 bases and J lost 0, with 8 bases in between. This CDR3 has 14 amino acids. Germline V gene lookup returns CDR1 WSHSY and CDR2 SAAADI. The DNA of the CDR3 is TGCGCCAGCAGTGAATATTTAATGAACACTGAAGCTTTCTTT. Amino acids: CASSEYLMNTEAFF.

This clone has only one observation. Other DNA sequences in the sample encode the same CDR3. J is TRBJ1-2 and V is TRBV29-1; a possible D gene is TRBD1 (6 bases). Trimming cost V 5 bases and J 12 bases, with 22 bases left between them. Germline V gene sequence: CDR1 SQVTM, CDR2 ANQGSEA. The CDR3 loop spans 13 amino acids. CDR3 coding DNA: TGCAGCGTTAGGGAGGGGGGGGAGGCTGGGGACACCTTC. It specifies CSVREGGEAGDTF.